The source of this T cell receptor (beta chain) is a study of beta chain features in type 1 diabetes. Sequenced material consisted of expressed TCRB transcripts (all of the isolated RNA was reverse transcribed). Only in-frame clones appear in the TCRdb table, and some are missing; sequencing was by immunoSEQ multiplex PCR. The table has 970,000 or so clones, roughly a sixth seen once. This CDR3 contains 17 residues. V shed 1 base, J shed 5 bases, and the junction held 8 bases outside the gene matches. Germline-derived CDR1 and CDR2 are MGHDK and SYGVNS. The chain uses TRBV25-1 and TRBJ1-2; 12 nucleotides line up with TRBD1. This sequence originates from a woman aged 18-29 years in good health. Sequences were obtained from naive CD4+ T cells from blood. The CDR3 DNA sequence: TGTGCCAGCAGTGAATCCGGAGGGACAGGGGGCCCTTATGGCTACACCTTC. Amino acid sequence: CASSESGGTGGPYGYTF.